Listed below are T cell receptor beta chains from one sample, sequenced in a study of blood T cell repertoires in COVID-19. The protocol was immunoSEQ multiplex PCR, while the TCRdb copy is restricted to in-frame clones and leaves out a portion. Of hundreds of thousands of clones in the sample, 84% were seen once. The sequenced material came from peripheral blood. These receptors were obtained from a human donor in a cohort sampled during active COVID-19. Both conserved end residues are part of each CDR3. Fields, in order: clone size, J gene, D gene, V gene, CDR3 protein, CDR3 DNA. The D gene is left open where the match is weak. Expanded clones are given a class, and other clones once, few, many or no size at all.

>.|TRBJ2-5|.|TRBV7-3
CASSRGQAETQYF
TGTGCCAGCAGCCGTGGACAAGCAGAGACCCAGTACTTC
>.|TRBJ2-2|.|TRBV6-1
CASSDGQGLPVPELFF
TGTGCCAGCAGTGATGGGCAGGGTCTCCCCGTACCAGAGCTGTTTTTT
>.|TRBJ1-5|TRBD1|TRBV6-2/TRBV6-3
CASSSYLRTGGSNQPQHF
TGTGCCAGCAGTTCCTATCTAAGGACAGGGGGTAGCAATCAGCCCCAGCATTTT
>.|TRBJ1-1|TRBD1|TRBV6-5
CASSYYDRGNTEAFF
TGTGCCAGCAGTTACTATGACAGGGGGAACACTGAAGCTTTCTTT
>.|TRBJ1-2|.|TRBV18
CASSPPEGRGYTF
TGTGCCAGCTCACCCCCGGAGGGACGAGGCTACACCTTC
>.|TRBJ1-5|.|TRBV5-5
CASRQGPLDQPQHF
TGTGCCAGCAGACAGGGCCCCCTCGATCAGCCCCAGCATTTT
>many|TRBJ2-3|.|TRBV5-1
CAASLEGLVQDTQYF
TGCGCCGCCTCACTAGAGGGCCTGGTCCAAGATACGCAGTATTTT
>.|TRBJ1-2|TRBD1|TRBV7-9
CASSYRGDGYTF
TGTGCCAGCAGCTACAGGGGTGATGGCTACACCTTC
>.|TRBJ2-1|TRBD2|TRBV18
CASSPTRGVSSYNEQFF
TGTGCCAGCTCACCTACTCGGGGGGTTAGCTCCTACAATGAGCAGTTCTTC
>.|TRBJ1-1|.|TRBV6-5
CASSSHGDTEAFF
TGTGCCAGCAGTTCTCACGGGGACACTGAAGCTTTCTTT
>.|TRBJ1-2|TRBD1|TRBV19
CASSGARQGANYGYTF
TGTGCCAGTAGTGGGGCCCGACAGGGGGCAAACTATGGCTACACCTTC
>.|TRBJ2-3|.|TRBV27
CASREVLTARTDTQYF
TGTGCCAGCAGGGAAGTATTGACGGCTAGAACAGATACGCAGTATTTT
>.|TRBJ2-3|TRBD2|TRBV2
CASRLAGGATGTQYF
TGTGCCAGTAGACTAGCGGGGGGGGCAACCGGTACGCAGTATTTT
>.|TRBJ2-5|.|TRBV14
CASSQDLGGPGTQYF
TGTGCCAGCAGCCAAGATCTGGGGGGGCCCGGGACCCAGTACTTC
>.|TRBJ2-7|TRBD2|TRBV7-9
CASSLQRGGSEEQYF
TGTGCCAGCAGCTTGCAAAGGGGAGGGTCGGAAGAGCAGTACTTC